The 10 T cell receptor beta chains reported below all come from one sample, sequenced in a study of T cells in Graves' hyperthyroidism and ophthalmopathy. RNA transcripts were the template for amplifying TCR beta CDR3 regions. During a first-round RT-PCR of the TCR CDR3, the HTBI primer set was used. TCRdb re-called the multiplex PCR reads with MiXCR, one entry per CDR3 protein. Among tens of thousands of distinct CDR3 sequences listed, approximately 57% were seen once. The sample consisted of blood. These receptors originate from a woman aged 55-70 years with Graves' ophthalmopathy.

This clonotype was seen ten or more times. This chain uses TRBV20-1 with TRBJ1-2, with D hard to call. Per the germline V gene, CDR1 is DFQATT and CDR2 is SNEGSKA (reference sequence). Deletions cut 4 bases from V and 3 bases from J, with 0 bases between. The CDR3 sequence is 9 residues long. The CDR3 bases are TGCAGTGCTAACTATGGCTACACCTTC. Residues: CSANYGYTF.

This clonotype has only a few counts. The chain combines TRBV19 with TRBJ2-7; TRBD2 matches at 7 bases. CDR1 and CDR2 (germline): LNHDA, SQIVND (reference sequence). The CDR3 has 16 residues. V was clipped by 5 bases and J by 2 bases; unmatched bases: 12. As DNA, the CDR3 is TGTGCCAGTAGTGGAGGGGTGGGAGGGCCCACCTACGAGCAGTACTTC. As protein: CASSGGVGGPTYEQYF.

This clonotype was detected ten times or more. The chain joins TRBV6-4 to TRBJ2-2; D remains ambiguous. In germline, CDR1 is MRHNA, CDR2 SNTAGT. The CDR3 consists of 13 residues. The V and J ends lost 6 bases and 5 bases respectively, with 10 bases between them. The CDR3 DNA is TGTGCCAGCAGCAACGGAGCGACCGGGGAGCTGTTTTTT. Its translation: CASSNGATGELFF.

This clonotype was found many times. This rearrangement joins TRBV30 to TRBJ1-1; 10 bases are shared with TRBD1. Looked up from germline, CDR1 is GTSNPN and CDR2 is SVGIG (reference sequence). The J segment lost 8 bases and the V segment lost 2 bases, leaving 5 bases of the junction unmatched. This CDR3 is 13 amino acids long. CDR3 DNA: TGTGCCTGGAGTAAAGGGACAGGGGACGAAGCTTTCTTT. Protein product: CAWSKGTGDEAFF.

This clonotype was seen only once. The genes are TRBV5-1 and TRBJ2-7; 11 bases map to TRBD1. Germline-derived CDR1 and CDR2 are SGHRS and YFSETQ. The junction had 14 bases not matched to a gene; V was cut back by 5 bases and J by 4 bases. The CDR3 extends over 17 amino acids. The CDR3 nucleotides read TGCGCCAGCAGATACGGACAGGGGGCAGGTTTTACTTACGAGCAGTACTTC. It specifies CASRYGQGAGFTYEQYF.

This chain links TRBV6-1 with TRBJ1-5; D ambiguous. The ends were cut back, 6 bases at V and 2 bases at J, with 17 bases in the middle. CDR3 size: 16 residues. Per germline, CDR1 MNHNS and CDR2 SASEGT. CDR3 in amino acids: CASRDRLVKGNQPQHF. The DNA for the CDR3 is TGTGCCAGCAGGGACCGGCTGGTCAAGGGCAATCAGCCCCAGCATTTT.

The chain employs TRBV20-1 and TRBJ1-4; 8 nucleotides match TRBD1. V gave up 2 bases and J gave up 4 bases; unmatched junction bases: 3. The length of the CDR3 is 14 residues. Looked up from germline, CDR1 is DFQATT and CDR2 is SNEGSKA (reference sequence). The chain's CDR3 is CSARTGGINEKLFF. CDR3 sequence (DNA): TGCAGTGCTAGAACAGGGGGTATTAATGAAAAACTGTTTTTT.

This clonotype was found many times. The rearrangement joins TRBV14 to TRBJ1-6; D uncertain. Deletions cut 1 base from V and 11 bases from J, with 12 bases between. Germline V CDR1 and CDR2: SGHDN, FVKESK. The CDR3 contains 14 residues. CDR3 amino acids: CASSQAGSQPPLHF. DNA of the CDR3: TGTGCCAGCAGCCAAGCGGGATCCCAACCACCCCTCCACTTT.

This clonotype was counted ten times or more. The chain couples TRBV2 to TRBJ2-3; a weak D match, TRBD2 (6 bases). The CDR3 runs 15 residues. V was clipped by 9 bases and J by 0 bases, with 16 bases between them. The germline V gene has CDR1 SNHLY and CDR2 FYNNEI. This chain's CDR3 is CASRRETASTDTQYF. CDR3 bases: TGTGCCAGTCGACGGGAGACCGCTAGCACAGATACGCAGTATTTT. The full variable domain, completed using reference TRBV2 and TRBJ2-3, is EPEVTQTPSHQVTQMGQEVILRCVPISNHLYFYWYRQILGQKVEFLVSFYNNEISEKSEIFDDQFSVERPDGSNFTLKIRSTKLEDSAMYFCASRRETASTDTQYFGPGTRLTVL.

V is TRBV29-1 and J is TRBJ2-1; 10 nucleotides line up with TRBD1. The CDR3 is made up of 13 amino acids. Germline V gene data show CDR1 as SQVTM and CDR2 as ANQGSEA. Losses at the gene ends were 6 bases for V and 5 bases for J; bases not matched to a gene: 4. The CDR3 DNA reads as TGCAGCGTCCCGGGACAGGGGAACAATGAGCAGTTCTTC. It specifies CSVPGQGNNEQFF.